The 8 T cell receptor beta chains below were found in one sample sequenced in a study of cytomegalovirus exposure and HLA in healthy donors (dated 2017 in TCRdb). Library method: the immunoSEQ multiplex PCR assay. For the multiplex PCR, a mixture combining 60 forward primers for TCR Vbeta segments and 13 reverse primers for TCR Jbeta segments was used. TCRdb mirrors the immuneACCESS table, restricted to in-frame sequences. Some clones are absent from its copies; in checked studies, under half trace to an unresolved V gene, and the reason for the others is unknown. The sample table contains roughly 140,000 clones; only one count was recorded for roughly 80% of them. The ten biggest clones cover 4% to 4.5% of the sample. The sequenced sample was PBMCs. These TCRs come from a woman aged 40 to 50 in good health and CMV-seropositive.

V usage is TRBV19 and J usage is TRBJ1-1, with 8 nucleotides matching TRBD1. CDR3 size: 14 residues. Germline trimming cut 6 bases from V and 1 base from J; bases unmatched to any gene: 4. Per germline, CDR1 LNHDA and CDR2 SQIVND (reference sequence). The CDR3: CASRNTGGNTEAFF. The CDR3 coding sequence is TGTGCCAGTAGGAACACAGGGGGGAACACTGAAGCTTTCTTT.

The chain carries TRBV4-2 and TRBJ2-1, with D possibly matching TRBD2 (6 bases). Trimming stripped 1 base from V and 3 bases from J, with 13 bases between. There are 16 residues in the CDR3. Per the germline V gene, CDR1 is LGHNA and CDR2 is YNFKEQ. CDR3 in amino acids: CASSQVTTSNYNEQFF. In nucleotides, the CDR3 is TGTGCCAGCAGCCAAGTCACGACTAGTAACTACAATGAGCAGTTCTTC.

The genes are TRBV5-1 and TRBJ1-4, with a tentative D call TRBD1 (5 bases). Germline V gene sequence: CDR1 SGHRS, CDR2 YFSETQ. The CDR3 loop spans 14 amino acids. V dropped 0 bases and J dropped 8 bases, with 11 bases sitting between them. The CDR3 region has the DNA TGCGCCAGCAGCTTGGGGGGCTTGGGAGAAAAACTGTTTTTT. Its protein product is CASSLGGLGEKLFF.

A few counts support this clone. V usage is TRBV7-2 and J usage is TRBJ2-5; D possibly corresponds to TRBD2 (6 bases). Trimming took 2 bases from V and 5 from J, leaving 18 bases between them. Germline lookup yields CDR1 SGHTA and CDR2 FQGNSA. The CDR3 is 16 amino acids. CDR3 DNA sequence: TGTGCCAGCAGCTTACGGGATGGGAGGAGTGGGGAGACCCAGTACTTC. This sequence encodes CASSLRDGRSGETQYF.

The V call is TRBV6-4, the J call TRBJ1-1, with a possible D match to TRBD1 (6 bases). CDR1 and CDR2 from the germline V gene are MRHNA and SNTAGT. Deletions cut 6 bases from V and 1 base from J, with 9 bases between. This CDR3 is built from 13 residues. The CDR3 spells CASRSGENTEAFF. The CDR3 DNA follows: TGTGCCAGCAGGTCAGGGGAGAACACTGAAGCTTTCTTT.

The chain couples TRBV6-1 to TRBJ1-5; no clear D. Germline V gene lookup returns CDR1 MNHNS and CDR2 SASEGT. CDR3 size: 15 residues. The V end lost 0 bases, the J end lost 7 bases, and 13 bases lay between the germline ends. The CDR3 bases are TGTGCCAGCAGTGAAGCTGGGCGGGGAGGGCAGCCCCAGCATTTT. Protein sequence: CASSEAGRGGQPQHF.

The rearrangement joins TRBV19 to TRBJ2-3; the match to TRBD2 covers 10 bases. V was pared by 10 bases and J by 6 bases, with 7 bases of the junction left unmatched. This CDR3 is 13 amino acids long. Looked up from germline, CDR1 is LNHDA and CDR2 is SQIVND (reference sequence). CDR3 in amino acids: CATSGRGWDTQYF. The CDR3 bases are TGTGCCACTAGCGGGAGAGGGTGGGATACGCAGTATTTT.

The J gene is TRBJ2-7, the V gene TRBV11-1; TRBD1 matches 11 bases. From germline, CDR1 is SGHAT and CDR2 FQDESV (reference sequence). The CDR3 is 15 amino acids. V gave up 5 bases and J gave up 3 bases; unmatched junction bases: 6. CDR3 bases: TGTGCCAGCAGCCCCCCGGGACAGGGGGACTACGAGCAGTACTTC. It specifies CASSPPGQGDYEQYF.